This is a list of T cell receptor beta chains from one sample in a study of T cells in Graves' hyperthyroidism and ophthalmopathy. One entry per CDR3 protein results from TCRdb running MiXCR on the multiplex PCR reads. The repertoire has around 180,000 distinct CDR3 sequences, over 15% of them found once; the top ten carry roughly 32%. Sequences were obtained from blood. All receptors come from a woman between 45 and 65 years old with Graves' hyperthyroidism. Both conserved end residues are part of each CDR3. Some rows mark clone size as missing; the rest say once, few, many or name a class of expanded clone.

many | TRBJ1-5 | TRBV19 | CASKAAPLQPQHF
NA | TRBJ2-3 | TRBV11-2 | CASSLGGGNQAPDTQYF
NA | TRBJ2-7 | TRBV5-1 | CASSLGQGAREQYF
many | TRBJ1-2 | TRBV27 | CASRTPGTGNYGYTF
many | TRBJ1-1 | TRBV12-3/TRBV12-4 | CASSFRTGLNTEAFF
many | TRBJ1-1 | TRBV19 | CASSGPRRGVTEAFF
NA | TRBJ2-5 | TRBV5-1 | CASRRTGEGTQYF
NA | TRBJ2-2 | TRBV5-1 | CASSMRASNTGELFF
NA | TRBJ1-5 | TRBV28 | CASSGAGITSNQPQHF
NA | TRBJ2-1 | TRBV3-1 | CASSRLAGASGEQFF
NA | TRBJ2-7 | TRBV18 | CASSTGTGLGYEQYF
NA | TRBJ1-6 | TRBV20-1 | CSARFPGGSGNSPLHF
many | TRBJ2-5 | TRBV12-3/TRBV12-4 | CASSWGGQETQYF
NA | TRBJ1-4 | TRBV20-1 | CSAPSGGVNEKLLF
many | TRBJ2-5 | TRBV7-3 | CASSLTGTQGETQYF
many | TRBJ2-1 | TRBV5-1 | CASSLVPAGYNEQFF
few | TRBJ2-2 | TRBV6-1 | CASKDSYTGELFF
many | TRBJ1-1 | TRBV29-1 | CSVDPGETGFGTEAFF
NA | TRBJ1-5 | TRBV10-3 | CAISEGQVNQPQHF
many | TRBJ2-3 | TRBV5-1 | CASTPRGPLTNTQYF
many | TRBJ1-6 | TRBV5-1 | CASSLQWENSPLHF
many | TRBJ2-7 | TRBV12-3/TRBV12-4 | CASSLVTGRGTYEQYF
few | TRBJ2-1 | TRBV5-6 | CASSSRMWGSSYNEQFF